A selection of T cell receptor beta chains follows, all from one sample in a study of blood T cell repertoires in COVID-19. Generated by immunoSEQ multiplex PCR, the TCRdb table keeps only in-frame clones and is missing some. The top ten hold 7% to 8% of the sample, which has about 170,000 clones, approximately 86% seen once. Source material: peripheral blood. These receptor sequences come from a woman older than 75 in a cohort sampled during active or convalescent COVID-19. Each CDR3 is given with its conserved first and last residue. The D gene is left open where the match is weak. The size of a clone is reported for some rows only, either as once, few or many, or as a class for expanded clones.

TRBV7-2	TRBD1	-	TRBJ1-1	CASSMGQGMTEAFF	TGTGCCAGCAGCATGGGACAGGGGATGACTGAAGCTTTCTTT
TRBV5-1	TRBD1	-	TRBJ2-7	CASSWVGQGAREQYF	TGCGCCAGCAGCTGGGTGGGGCAGGGGGCGCGCGAGCAGTACTTC
TRBV5-1	TRBD1	-	TRBJ1-2	CASRRGQGENGYTF	TGCGCCAGCAGAAGAGGCCAGGGGGAGAATGGCTACACCTTC
TRBV13	TRBD1	-	TRBJ1-5	CASSFAIIGQATTYSNQPQHF	TGTGCCAGCAGCTTCGCCATAATTGGACAGGCCACCACATATAGCAATCAGCCCCAGCATTTT
TRBV7-9	TRBD1	-	TRBJ1-1	CASSSQGGVGTEAFF	TGTGCCAGCAGCTCACAGGGGGGAGTGGGCACTGAAGCTTTCTTT
TRBV20-1	-	-	TRBJ1-1	CSARTGIEAFF	TGCAGTGCTAGGACGGGGATTGAAGCTTTCTTT
TRBV6-5	TRBD1	-	TRBJ2-4	CASRDTLRTGEYF	TGTGCCAGCAGGGATACTTTAAGGACAGGGGAATACTTC
TRBV5-4	TRBD1	-	TRBJ1-2	CASSLITGGLNYGYTF	TGTGCCAGCAGTCTGATTACAGGGGGTCTAAACTATGGCTACACCTTC
TRBV21-1	-	-	TRBJ2-5	CASSIGTGKVGETQYF	TGTGCCAGCAGCATTGGGACAGGGAAGGTCGGCGAGACCCAGTACTTC
TRBV3-1/TRBV3-2	TRBD1	-	TRBJ2-7	CASSQEGTGGREQYF	TGTGCCAGCAGCCAAGAAGGGACAGGGGGCCGCGAGCAGTACTTC
TRBV4-2	TRBD2	once	TRBJ2-5	CASSPRLAGGGGETQYF	TGTGCCAGCAGCCCCAGACTAGCGGGAGGTGGGGGGGAGACCCAGTACTTC
TRBV15	TRBD1	-	TRBJ1-2	CATSRELGTAYGYTF	TGTGCCACCAGCAGAGAACTGGGGACAGCTTATGGCTACACCTTC
TRBV9	TRBD2	-	TRBJ2-1	CASSVGFRAGGWNEQFF	TGTGCCAGCAGCGTAGGTTTTCGAGCGGGGGGTTGGAATGAGCAGTTCTTC
TRBV11-2	TRBD1	-	TRBJ1-6	CASSSTGSPSSPLHF	TGTGCCAGCAGCTCGACAGGGTCTCCGAGTTCACCCCTCCACTTT
TRBV6-2/TRBV6-3	-	-	TRBJ2-1	CASSNPGLAYYNEQFF	TGTGCCAGCAGTAACCCGGGGCTAGCGTATTACAATGAGCAGTTCTTC
TRBV2	-	once	TRBJ1-5	CATQGENQPQHF	TGTGCCACCCAGGGTGAGAATCAGCCCCAGCATTTT
TRBV2	TRBD2	-	TRBJ2-2	CASSETSGGTGELFF	TGTGCCAGCAGTGAGACTAGCGGGGGAACCGGGGAGCTGTTTTTT